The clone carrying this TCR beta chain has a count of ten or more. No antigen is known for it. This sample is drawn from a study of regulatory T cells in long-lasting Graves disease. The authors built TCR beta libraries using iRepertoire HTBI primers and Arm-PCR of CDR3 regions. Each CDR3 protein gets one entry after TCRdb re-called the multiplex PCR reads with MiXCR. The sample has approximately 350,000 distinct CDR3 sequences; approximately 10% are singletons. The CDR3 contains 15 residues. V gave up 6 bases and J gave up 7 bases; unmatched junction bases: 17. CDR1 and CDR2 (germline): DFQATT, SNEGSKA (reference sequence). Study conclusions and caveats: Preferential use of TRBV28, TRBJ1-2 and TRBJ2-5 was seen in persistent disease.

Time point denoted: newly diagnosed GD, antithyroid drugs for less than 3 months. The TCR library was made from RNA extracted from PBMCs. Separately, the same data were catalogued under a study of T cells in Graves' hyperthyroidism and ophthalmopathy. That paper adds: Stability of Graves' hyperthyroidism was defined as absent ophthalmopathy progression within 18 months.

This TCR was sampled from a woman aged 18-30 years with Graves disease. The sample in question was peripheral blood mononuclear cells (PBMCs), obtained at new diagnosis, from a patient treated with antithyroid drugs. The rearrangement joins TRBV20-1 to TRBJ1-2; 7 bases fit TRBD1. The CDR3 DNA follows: TGCAGTGCCCCTGAGGTCCAAAGGGGGCCTGGTGGCTACACCTTC. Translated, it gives CSAPEVQRGPGGYTF.